This T cell receptor (beta chain) was captured by sequencing in a study of cytomegalovirus exposure and HLA in healthy donors. Study-wide results and caveats: In a later analysis, common viral pathogens appeared linked to several of the most significant clusters. Reportedly, HLA-A and HLA-B alleles of most subjects were accurately predicted from TCR beta. A later look showed TCR association rates differing by HLA locus, highest for DRB1 and lowest for HLA-C. Data from an earlier analysis indicated that most TCR beta V segments were productive either about 90% or about 30% of the time.

Germline V gene lookup returns CDR1 SGHDT and CDR2 YYEEEE. The V and J ends lost 4 bases and 6 bases, in that order; junction bases with no gene match: 6. There are 16 residues in the CDR3. Vbeta (60) and Jbeta (13) primers were used in the PCR. Profiling relied on immunoSEQ multiplex PCR, and the TCRdb table lists in-frame clones only, not all of them. The data show 150,000 or so clones, approximately 71% seen once. This clone was counted a few times. Its antigen is currently unknown. This TCR came from a woman in her 40s in good health and CMV-seropositive. The sample taken for sequencing was PBMCs. This chain connects TRBV5-6 to TRBJ2-1; 14 nucleotides match TRBD2. For the CDR3, the DNA is TGTGCCAGCAGCCAACTCGGACTAGCGGGAGGCAATGAGCAGTTCTTC. Encoded protein: CASSQLGLAGGNEQFF.